One sample yielded the 24 T cell receptor beta chains listed below, sequenced in a study of T cells in Graves' hyperthyroidism and ophthalmopathy (dated by TCRdb to the late 2010s). The library relied on multiplex PCR. TCRdb records Illumina HiSeq 2000 as the sequencer. Amplification of TCR beta CDR3 regions was carried out from RNA transcripts. The TCR CDR3 was subjected to a first round of RT-PCR using the HTBI primer set and the Qiagen OneStep RT-PCR kit. Starting from the raw public reads, TCRdb applied fastp trimming at Q25, assembled clones with MiXCR and retained in-frame beta chains. Each CDR3 protein appears once, grouped with its most common genes and DNA. The sample records about 420,000 distinct CDR3 sequences, about an eighth of which are singletons. Approximately 5.3% of the sample belongs to the ten largest clones. Sequenced: blood. These receptors all come from a woman aged 18-29 years with Graves' hyperthyroidism.

V is TRBV10-3 and J is TRBJ1-1; 8 nucleotides match TRBD1. V was pared by 6 bases and J by 1 base, with 4 bases of the junction left unmatched. The CDR3 is made up of 14 amino acids. CDR1 and CDR2 (germline): ENHRY, SYGVKD. The CDR3 is CAIRKDRANTEAFF. The CDR3 nucleotides are TGTGCCATCAGGAAGGACAGGGCGAACACTGAAGCTTTCTTT.

This clonotype appeared a few times. V gene TRBV28 combines with J gene TRBJ2-7; D possibly uses TRBD1 or TRBD2 (5 bases each). V gave up 6 bases and J gave up 4 bases, with 10 bases separating them. CDR3 length equals 12 residues. Germline V gene data show CDR1 as MDHEN and CDR2 as SYDVKM. For the CDR3, the DNA is TGTGCCAGCAGAGAGGGACCTTACGAGCAGTACTTC. Its protein product is CASREGPYEQYF.

At least ten counts were recorded for this clonotype. The rearrangement joins TRBV4-3 to TRBJ1-1, with TRBD1 as a possible D gene (5 bases). Germline V CDR1 and CDR2: LGHNA, YSLEER. Trimming left V 4 bases short and J 0 bases short, with 9 bases between. The CDR3 length is 14 residues. This CDR3 reads CASSPRQMNTEAFF. CDR3 bases: TGCGCCAGCAGCCCCCGACAGATGAACACTGAAGCTTTCTTT.

There are many counts of this clonotype. The chain employs TRBV7-2 and TRBJ2-3; D remains unclear. The CDR3 spans 14 residues. The V gene lost 4 bases and the J gene lost 4 bases, with 12 bases spanning the gap. Germline values: CDR1 SGHTA, CDR2 FQGNSA. This CDR3 reads CASSSRASPDTQYF. The CDR3 DNA sequence: TGTGCCAGCAGCTCCCGGGCAAGCCCAGATACGCAGTATTTT.

Here the CDR3 reads CSVLGQGYEQYF. In DNA form, the CDR3 reads TGCAGCGTTCTGGGACAGGGATACGAGCAGTACTTC. V usage is TRBV29-1 and J usage is TRBJ2-7; the match to TRBD1 covers 9 bases. V shed 5 bases, J shed 4 bases, and the junction held 3 bases outside the gene matches. The CDR3 covers 12 residues. The germline V gene has CDR1 SQVTM and CDR2 ANQGSEA.

The table lists this clonotype with many counts. The chain joins TRBV12-3 or TRBV12-4 to TRBJ2-1, with D perhaps matching TRBD2 (7 bases). The CDR3 loop spans 16 amino acids. Trimming pared 1 base from V and 2 bases from J, leaving 12 bases between. The CDR3 spells CASSLGGRGAYNEQFF. The CDR3 nucleotides read TGTGCCAGCAGTTTAGGAGGGAGGGGGGCCTACAATGAGCAGTTCTTC.

This clonotype was picked up many times. The chain uses TRBV6-5 and TRBJ2-4; D call uncertain. The germline V gene encodes CDR1 MNHEY and CDR2 SVGAGI. CDR3 size: 14 residues. Trimming left V 0 bases short and J 0 bases short, with 3 bases between. As DNA, the CDR3 is TGTGCCAGCAGTTACTCCTTAGCCAAAAACATTCAGTACTTC. It is translated as CASSYSLAKNIQYF.

The V gene is TRBV18, the J gene TRBJ1-2; 9 nucleotides align to TRBD1. The germline gives CDR1 KGHSH, CDR2 LQKENI. The V segment lost 5 bases and the J segment 4 bases; nucleotides outside the gene matches: 5. The CDR3 extends over 14 amino acids. CDR3 coding DNA: TGTGCCAGCTCAGTCGGGACAGGGACCTATGGCTACACCTTC. As protein: CASSVGTGTYGYTF.

As regards this clonotype: A much larger clone is a single base away; this may be a read error. The V and J genes are TRBV28 and TRBJ2-7; D remains ambiguous. Germline V gene sequence: CDR1 MDHEN, CDR2 SYDVKM. The CDR3 runs to 13 residues. The chain's CDR3 is CASSLLLAYERYF. In DNA, the CDR3 is TGTGCCAGCAGTTTACTGCTTGCCTACGAGCGGTACTTC.

This clonotype was recorded at least ten times. The J gene is TRBJ1-1, the V gene TRBV12-3 or TRBV12-4; no definite D call. The CDR3 totals 14 residues. Trimming took off 0 bases at V and 1 base at J, with 6 bases between the two ends. Here the CDR3 DNA reads TGTGCCAGCAGTTTAGCACCCACGAACACTGAAGCTTTCTTT. This translates into CASSLAPTNTEAFF.

This clonotype has a handful of counts. The V and J genes are TRBV29-1 and TRBJ1-4; TRBD1 matches at 12 bases. Trimming took 0 bases from V and 1 from J; bases not matched to a gene: 6. Germline V gene lookup returns CDR1 SQVTM and CDR2 ANQGSEA. The CDR3 loop spans 18 amino acids. CDR3 sequence: CSVEDRGQGAGTNEKLFF. CDR3 coding DNA: TGCAGCGTTGAAGATCGGGGACAGGGGGCCGGAACTAATGAAAAACTGTTTTTT.

This clonotype was counted a few times. V is TRBV14 and J is TRBJ1-1, with no clear D. Deletions cut 3 bases from V and 0 bases from J, with 11 bases between. The CDR3 is 15 amino acids. Germline lookup yields CDR1 SGHDN and CDR2 FVKESK. CDR3: CASSQFGRMNTEAFF. In nucleotides, the CDR3 is TGTGCCAGCAGCCAGTTTGGGCGCATGAACACTGAAGCTTTCTTT. Supplemented by reference TRBV14 and TRBJ1-1, the full variable domain reads EAGVTQFPSHSVIEKGQTVTLRCDPISGHDNLYWYRRVMGKEIKFLLHFVKESKQDESGMPNNRFLAERTGGTYSTLKVQPAELEDSGVYFCASSQFGRMNTEAFFGQGTRLTVV.

This clonotype was counted a few times. CDR3 in DNA: TGTGCCTGGAGTGTAGGACTAGCGGGAGCTCCAGATACGCAGTATTTT. It translates to CAWSVGLAGAPDTQYF. The gene calls are TRBV30 and TRBJ2-3; TRBD2 aligns across 13 bases. Germline values: CDR1 GTSNPN, CDR2 SVGIG (reference sequence). V lost 0 bases to trimming and J lost 4 bases; unmatched junction nucleotides: 4. This CDR3 is built from 16 residues.

In this sample, this clonotype turned up many times. The V and J genes are TRBV7-9 and TRBJ2-7; 7 bases are a match to TRBD1. The CDR3 is 15 residues long. Germline lookup yields CDR1 SEHNR and CDR2 FQNEAQ (reference sequence). J was trimmed by 7 bases and V by 5 bases; bases with no gene match: 14. The CDR3, as DNA: TGTGCCAGCAGCAAAATCTCGACAGGGTCTGGGGAGCAGTACTTC. It translates to CASSKISTGSGEQYF.

This clonotype occurred a few times. The chain joins TRBV5-4 to TRBJ2-3, with D unresolved. The germline V and J ends were trimmed by 0 bases and 2 bases, with 7 bases remaining between them. Per the germline V gene, CDR1 is SGHNT and CDR2 is YYREEE (reference sequence). The CDR3 spans 14 residues. DNA for the CDR3: TGTGCCAGCAGCTTGGGGCCAACCACAGATACGCAGTATTTT. Residues: CASSLGPTTDTQYF.

This clonotype was recorded at least ten times. The chain has TRBV30 and TRBJ2-1, with TRBD1 identical over 9 bases. This CDR3 contains 14 residues. CDR1 and CDR2 from the germline V gene are GTSNPN and SVGIG (reference sequence). The ends lost 4 bases at V and 4 bases at J; junction bases unmatched: 5. CDR3: CAWTPGQGYNEQFF. CDR3 DNA sequence: TGTGCCTGGACGCCGGGACAGGGTTACAATGAGCAGTTCTTC. Full variable domain (remainder filled in from reference TRBV30 and TRBJ2-1): SQTIHQWPATLVQPVGSPLSLECTVEGTSNPNLYWYRQAAGRGLQLLFYSVGIGQISSEVPQNLSASRPQDRQFILSSKKLLLSDSGFYLCAWTPGQGYNEQFFGPGTRLTVL.

This clonotype has a handful of counts. The chain links TRBV9 to TRBJ1-4; D is unclear. Germline-derived CDR1 and CDR2 are SGDLS and YYNGEE. The CDR3 totals 14 residues. With 1 base removed from V and 0 bases from J, the gap between germline ends came to 4 bases. CDR3 region: CASSVSATNEKLFF. As DNA, the CDR3 is TGTGCCAGCAGCGTAAGTGCAACTAATGAAAAACTGTTTTTT.

This clonotype has a handful of counts. The chain has TRBV15 and TRBJ2-7; D unclear. The CDR3 length is 14 residues. Germline V gene data show CDR1 as LNHNV and CDR2 as YYDKDF (reference sequence). Trimming shortened V by 1 base and J by 3 bases, and 10 bases separated the two germline ends. The CDR3 region is CATSRAGSRYEQYF. CDR3 in DNA: TGTGCCACCAGCAGAGCAGGCAGCCGCTACGAGCAGTACTTC.

The J gene is TRBJ2-3, the V gene TRBV7-2, with TRBD2 matching 8 bases. The V segment lost 5 bases and the J segment 6 bases; nucleotides outside the gene matches: 7. The CDR3 is 14 amino acids. Germline-derived CDR1 and CDR2 are SGHTA and FQGNSA. This CDR3 is CASSPGLAADTQYF. The CDR3, as DNA: TGTGCCAGCAGCCCTGGACTAGCAGCCGATACGCAGTATTTT.

Only a few counts were recorded for this clonotype. This clone may be a read error of a much larger clone one base away. The rearrangement links TRBV11-3 to TRBJ2-3; tentative D call: TRBD1 (6 bases). V lost 7 bases to trimming and J lost 5 bases, with 16 bases between them. The CDR3 contains 14 residues. Germline assignment: CDR1 SGHNT and CDR2 YENEEA. Here the CDR3 DNA reads TGTGCCAGCAACAGAGGAGTAGGGGGAGATACGCAGTATTTT. Translating gives CASNRGVGGDTQYF.

This clonotype was observed at least ten times. The genes are TRBV27 and TRBJ2-1; 9 bases map to TRBD2. Germline CDR1 and CDR2: MNHEY and SMNVEV (reference sequence). This CDR3 comprises 15 residues. V was pared by 5 bases and J by 6 bases, with 8 bases of the junction left unmatched. The CDR3, as DNA: TGTGCCAGCAGTACTGGGACTAGCAGTTCCAATGAGCAGTTCTTC. The encoded protein is CASSTGTSSSNEQFF.

As for this clonotype: One junction end does not reproduce the germline sequence, and a read error may be involved. The chain joins TRBV7-9 to TRBJ1-2; 10 positions match TRBD1. Looked up from germline, CDR1 is SEHNR and CDR2 is FQNEAQ (reference sequence). CDR3 length equals 18 residues. CDR3 in DNA: TGTGCCGGCAGCAGGGCGGTAGGACAGGGGGTCGAGGACTATGGCTACACCTTC. This codes for CAGSRAVGQGVEDYGYTF.

This clonotype occurred a few times. V usage is TRBV29-1 and J usage is TRBJ2-7, with 7 bases matching TRBD1. The V segment lost 4 bases and the J segment 5 bases; nucleotides outside the gene matches: 11. The CDR3 extends over 14 amino acids. Germline CDR1 and CDR2: SQVTM and ANQGSEA. CDR3 coding DNA: TGCAGCGTTGCCCCAGGGGGAGCTAACAACGAGCAGTACTTC. This encodes CSVAPGGANNEQYF.

This clonotype has at least ten counts. V is TRBV4-1 and J is TRBJ1-2, with D unresolved. The germline CDR1 and CDR2 sequences are MGHRA and YSYEKL. This CDR3 is 15 amino acids long. Trimming cost V 0 bases and J 7 bases, with 15 bases left between them. CDR3 in amino acids: CASSQEQIPSSGYTF. The CDR3 bases are TGCGCCAGCAGCCAAGAACAGATCCCTTCCTCTGGCTACACCTTC.